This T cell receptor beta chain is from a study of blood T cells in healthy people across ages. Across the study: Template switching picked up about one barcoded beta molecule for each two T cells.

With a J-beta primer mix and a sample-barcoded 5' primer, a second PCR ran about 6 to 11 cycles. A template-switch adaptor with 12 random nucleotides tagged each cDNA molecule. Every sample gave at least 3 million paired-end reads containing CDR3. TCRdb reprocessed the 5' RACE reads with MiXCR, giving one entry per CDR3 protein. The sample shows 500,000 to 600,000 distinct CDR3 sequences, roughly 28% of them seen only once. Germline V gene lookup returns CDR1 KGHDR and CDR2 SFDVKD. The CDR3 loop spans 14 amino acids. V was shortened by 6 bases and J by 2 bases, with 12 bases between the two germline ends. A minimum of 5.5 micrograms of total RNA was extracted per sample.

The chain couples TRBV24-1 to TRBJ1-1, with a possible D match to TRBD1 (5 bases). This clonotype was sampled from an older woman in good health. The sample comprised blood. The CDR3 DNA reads TGTGCCACCAGTTCAGAGGGGCGCAACACTGAAGCTTTCTTT. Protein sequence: CATSSEGRNTEAFF.